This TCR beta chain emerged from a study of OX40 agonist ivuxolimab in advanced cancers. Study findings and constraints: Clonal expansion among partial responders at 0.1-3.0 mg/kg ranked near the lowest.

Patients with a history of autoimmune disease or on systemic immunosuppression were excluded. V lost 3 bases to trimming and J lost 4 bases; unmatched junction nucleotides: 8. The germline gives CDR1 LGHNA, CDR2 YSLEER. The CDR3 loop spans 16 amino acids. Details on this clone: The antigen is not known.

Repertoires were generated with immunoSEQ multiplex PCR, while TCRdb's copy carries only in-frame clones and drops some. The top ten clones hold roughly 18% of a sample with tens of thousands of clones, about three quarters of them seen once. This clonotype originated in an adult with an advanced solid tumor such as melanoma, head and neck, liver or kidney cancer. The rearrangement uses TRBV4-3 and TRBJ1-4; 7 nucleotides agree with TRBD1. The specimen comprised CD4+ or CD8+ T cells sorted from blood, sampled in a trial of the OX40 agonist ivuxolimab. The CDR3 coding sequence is TGCGCCAGCAGCCATTCTCGACAGGGAGTTAATGAAAAACTGTTTTTT. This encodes CASSHSRQGVNEKLFF.